This note documents a single T cell receptor (beta chain) sequence. The TCRbeta library incorporated unique molecular identifiers. TCRdb used MiXCR to reprocess the PCR reads, holding one entry per CDR3 protein. The sample includes approximately 400,000 distinct CDR3 sequences, about a tenth of them seen just once. Germline V lookup: CDR1 WSHSY, CDR2 SAAADI. The CDR3 has 14 residues. V lost 6 bases and J lost 2, with 12 bases in between. This sample is part of a study of T-cell reconstitution after alpha-beta-depleted transplantation in children. The starting material was PBMCs from the stem cell graft donor, obtained from the stem cell graft. The chain employs TRBV10-2 and TRBJ2-3; D tentatively fits TRBD1 or TRBD2 (6 bases each). This receptor was obtained from a human donor who donated a stem cell graft to a child with acute myeloid leukemia. DNA for the CDR3: TGCGCCAGCAGAAAAGGGGGGACCACAGATACGCAGTATTTT. It encodes CASRKGGTTDTQYF.